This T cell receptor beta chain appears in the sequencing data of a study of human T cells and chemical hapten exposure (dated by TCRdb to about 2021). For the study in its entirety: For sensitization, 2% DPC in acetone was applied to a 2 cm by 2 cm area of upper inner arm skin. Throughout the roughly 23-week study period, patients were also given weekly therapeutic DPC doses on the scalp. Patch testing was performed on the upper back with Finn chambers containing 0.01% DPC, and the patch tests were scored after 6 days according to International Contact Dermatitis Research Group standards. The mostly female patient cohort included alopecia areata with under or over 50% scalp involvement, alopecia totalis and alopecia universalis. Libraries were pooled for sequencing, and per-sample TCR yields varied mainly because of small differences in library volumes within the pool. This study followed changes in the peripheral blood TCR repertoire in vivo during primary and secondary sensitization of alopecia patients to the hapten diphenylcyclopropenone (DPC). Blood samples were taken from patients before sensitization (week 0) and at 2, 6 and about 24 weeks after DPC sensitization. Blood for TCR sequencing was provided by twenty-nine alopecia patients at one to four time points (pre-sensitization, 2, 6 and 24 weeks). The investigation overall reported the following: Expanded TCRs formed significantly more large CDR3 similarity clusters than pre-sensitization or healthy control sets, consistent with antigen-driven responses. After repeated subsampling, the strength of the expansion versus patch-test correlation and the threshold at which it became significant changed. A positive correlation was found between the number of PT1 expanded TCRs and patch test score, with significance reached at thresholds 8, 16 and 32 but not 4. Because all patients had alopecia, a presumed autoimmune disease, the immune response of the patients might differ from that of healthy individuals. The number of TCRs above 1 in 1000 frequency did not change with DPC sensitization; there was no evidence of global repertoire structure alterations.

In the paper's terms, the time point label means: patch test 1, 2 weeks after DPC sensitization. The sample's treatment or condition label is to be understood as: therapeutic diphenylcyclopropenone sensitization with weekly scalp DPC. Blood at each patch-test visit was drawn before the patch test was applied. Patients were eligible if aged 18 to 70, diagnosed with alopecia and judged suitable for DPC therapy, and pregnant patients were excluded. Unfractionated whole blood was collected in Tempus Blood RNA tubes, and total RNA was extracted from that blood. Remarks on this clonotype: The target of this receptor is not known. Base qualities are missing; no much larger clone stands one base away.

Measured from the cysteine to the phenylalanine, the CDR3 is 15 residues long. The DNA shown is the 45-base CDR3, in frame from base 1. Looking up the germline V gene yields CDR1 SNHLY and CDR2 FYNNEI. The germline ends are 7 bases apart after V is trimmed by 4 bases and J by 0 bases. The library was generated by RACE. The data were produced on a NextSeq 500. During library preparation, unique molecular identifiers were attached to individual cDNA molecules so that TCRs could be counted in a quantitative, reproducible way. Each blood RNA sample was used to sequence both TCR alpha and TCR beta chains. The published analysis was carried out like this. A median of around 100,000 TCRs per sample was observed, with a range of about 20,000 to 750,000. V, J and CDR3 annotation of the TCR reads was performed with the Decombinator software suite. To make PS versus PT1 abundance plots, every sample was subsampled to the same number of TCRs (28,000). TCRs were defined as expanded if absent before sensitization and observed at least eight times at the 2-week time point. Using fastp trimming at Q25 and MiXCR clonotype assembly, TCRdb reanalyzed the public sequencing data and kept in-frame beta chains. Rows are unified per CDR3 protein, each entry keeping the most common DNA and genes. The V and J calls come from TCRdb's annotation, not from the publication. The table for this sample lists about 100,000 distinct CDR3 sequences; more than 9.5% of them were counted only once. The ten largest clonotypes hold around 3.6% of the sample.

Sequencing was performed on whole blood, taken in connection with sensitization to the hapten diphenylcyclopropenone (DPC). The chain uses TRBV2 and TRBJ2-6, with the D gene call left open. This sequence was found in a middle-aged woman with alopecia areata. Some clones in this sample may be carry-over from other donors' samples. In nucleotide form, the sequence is TGTGCCAGCAGTGCCCGTACCTCTGGGGCCAACGTCCTGACTTTC. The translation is CASSARTSGANVLTF.